This is a list of T cell receptor beta chains from one sample in a study of cytomegalovirus exposure and HLA in healthy donors. The protocol was immunoSEQ multiplex PCR, while the TCRdb copy is restricted to in-frame clones and leaves out a portion. The table shows 120,000 to 150,000 clones, with 80% occurring only once. Material for sequencing was PBMCs. The receptors shown here come from a male donor in good health and CMV-seropositive. The CDR3 runs from the conserved cysteine through the conserved F or W. A D gene is named only where the DNA matches it firmly. Some rows mark clone size as missing; the rest say once, few, many or name a class of expanded clone.

>NA|TRBV6-5|TRBJ2-5|NA
TGTGCCAGCAGGGGCCACGGGAAACTCCAAGAGACCCAGTACTTC
CASRGHGKLQETQYF
>NA|TRBV7-8|TRBJ1-5|TRBD1
TGTGCCAGCAGCTTATCCCCGACAGGGGTAAATCAGCCCCAGCATTTT
CASSLSPTGVNQPQHF
>NA|TRBV19|TRBJ1-3|NA
TGTGCCAGTAGTGGCGGCGTCGAGGGGGAGTCTGGAAACACCATATATTTT
CASSGGVEGESGNTIYF
>NA|TRBV28|TRBJ2-7|TRBD1
TGTGCCAGCAGTTCTGGACAGGGAGTAGCCTACGAGCAGTACTTC
CASSSGQGVAYEQYF
>NA|TRBV13|TRBJ2-7|TRBD2
TGTGCCAGCAGCTTGAGGGGCGGGAGTCTCTCCTACGAGCAGTACTTC
CASSLRGGSLSYEQYF
>NA|TRBV7-9|TRBJ2-7|TRBD1
TGTGCCAGCAGCTCCCGGGACAGCCCCTACGAGCAGTACTTC
CASSSRDSPYEQYF
>few|TRBV19|TRBJ2-1|NA
TGTGCCAGTAGTATAGATCGGAGCAATGAGCAGTTCTTC
CASSIDRSNEQFF
>NA|TRBV4-1|TRBJ2-5|TRBD2
TGCGCCAGCAGCCAGACGGGGGGACTGCAAGAGACCCAGTACTTC
CASSQTGGLQETQYF
>NA|TRBV5-6|TRBJ1-6|NA
TGTGCCAGCAGCTCTCAAAGTATCAGGGTATTTGGATCACCCCTCCACTTT
CASSSQSIRVFGSPLHF
>NA|TRBV29-1|TRBJ1-1|NA
TGCAGCGTTTCGCGGGACACTGAAGCTTTCTTT
CSVSRDTEAFF
>NA|TRBV7-2|TRBJ1-2|TRBD1
TGTGCCAGCAGCCCAGGACAGGGGACATCCTTGGGCTATGGCTACACCTTC
CASSPGQGTSLGYGYTF
>NA|TRBV5-6|TRBJ2-7|NA
TGTGCCAGCAGCCAGACAGGCTCCCCTTACGAGCAGTACTTC
CASSQTGSPYEQYF
>NA|TRBV27|TRBJ2-1|TRBD2
TGTGCCAGCAGTCTCACCGCCGGGACTAGCGGGGCTAATGAGCAGTTCTTC
CASSLTAGTSGANEQFF
>few|TRBV5-1|TRBJ2-7|TRBD2
TGCGCCAGCAGCTTGCTGGGGACTAGCGTCTACGAGCAGTACTTC
CASSLLGTSVYEQYF
>NA|TRBV14|TRBJ2-1|NA
TGTGCCAGCAGCCAAGATCACGCGGATGAGCAGTTCTTC
CASSQDHADEQFF
>NA|TRBV5-6|TRBJ2-7|TRBD1
TGTGCCAGCAGCTTGGGAATCGGGACAGATGAGCAGTACTTC
CASSLGIGTDEQYF
>NA|TRBV5-1|TRBJ2-7|NA
TGCGCCAGCAGCTCGGCTACCGACTCCTACGAGCAGTACTTC
CASSSATDSYEQYF
>NA|TRBV7-9|TRBJ2-5|TRBD1
TGTGCCAGCAGCATAGGACAGGACCAAGAGACCCAGTACTTC
CASSIGQDQETQYF
>NA|TRBV4-3|TRBJ2-5|TRBD2
TGCGCCAGCAGCCAAGGCAAGACTAGCGGGAGAAAGACCCAGTACTTC
CASSQGKTSGRKTQYF
>NA|TRBV9|TRBJ2-2|NA
TGTGCCAGCAGCGTAGTTCGGGAAGCCACCGGGGAGCTGTTTTTT
CASSVVREATGELFF
>NA|TRBV28|TRBJ2-3|TRBD1
TGTGCCAGCAGTCGGGACAGGGTCCGACCTGATAGCACAGATACGCAGTATTTT
CASSRDRVRPDSTDTQYF
>NA|TRBV5-6|TRBJ2-7|NA
TGTGCCAGCAGCTTGAACCCAGGGGAGCAGTACTTC
CASSLNPGEQYF
>NA|TRBV5-1|TRBJ1-2|TRBD1
TGCGCCAGCAGCCCAGGGGACAGTCCCCTTCGGGGCTACACCTTC
CASSPGDSPLRGYTF
>NA|TRBV7-8|TRBJ1-6|TRBD1
TGTGCCAGCAGCGCACAGACAGGGGGCAGTTCACCCCTCCACTTT
CASSAQTGGSSPLHF
>NA|TRBV27|TRBJ1-6|NA
TGTGCCAGCAGTTTCGCACCCTTAACCCGACAGACCCTCCACTTT
CASSFAPLTRQTLHF
>NA|TRBV4-3|TRBJ1-3|TRBD1
TGCGCCAGCAGCCAAGATGCCGGGACAGGTGGAAACACCATATATTTT
CASSQDAGTGGNTIYF
>NA|TRBV6-5|TRBJ2-1|TRBD2
TGTGCCAGCAGTTACTCGGGACTAGCCCTCGACAATGAGCAGTTCTTC
CASSYSGLALDNEQFF
>NA|TRBV27|TRBJ1-2|NA
TGTGCCAGCAGTTTATCGTCTTTACATTATGGCTACACCTTC
CASSLSSLHYGYTF
>NA|TRBV29-1|TRBJ2-7|NA
TGCAGCGTTGTGTGGGAGTCGGGCTACGAGCAGTACTTC
CSVVWESGYEQYF
>NA|TRBV5-5|TRBJ2-6|TRBD1
TGTGCCAGCAGCACGGGACAGCCCATACTCTCTGGGGCCAACGTCCTGACTTTC
CASSTGQPILSGANVLTF
>NA|TRBV27|TRBJ1-1|NA
TGTGCCAGCAGTTTACTCCTTCGCACTGAGGCTTTCTTT
CASSLLLRTEAFF
>NA|TRBV5-1|TRBJ2-7|NA
TGCGCCAGCAGTCCTGGGGGGACAGCCTCCTACGAGCAGTACTTC
CASSPGGTASYEQYF
>NA|TRBV5-1|TRBJ2-7|NA
TGCGCCAGCAGCTTGGATGGGGAGCCCTACGAGCAGTACTTC
CASSLDGEPYEQYF
>NA|TRBV10-2|TRBJ2-5|TRBD2
TGCGCCAGCAGTGTGCGGGGGTGGGAGACCCAGTACTTC
CASSVRGWETQYF
>NA|TRBV13|TRBJ2-3|NA
TGTGCCAGCAGCTCCCGGTCGGTCAGGGGTACAGATACGCAGTATTTT
CASSSRSVRGTDTQYF
>NA|TRBV30|TRBJ2-3|NA
TGTGCCTGGAGTGTAGGAGGAGATACGCAGTATTTT
CAWSVGGDTQYF
>NA|TRBV7-9|TRBJ2-7|TRBD2
TGTGCCAGCAGCTTAGAGACTAGCGGCTACGAGCAGTACTTC
CASSLETSGYEQYF
>NA|TRBV27|TRBJ2-1|NA
TGTGCCAGCAAATTCGTTATGCGGCGGGGAGGATCAGAGCAGTTCTTC
CASKFVMRRGGSEQFF
>few|TRBV30|TRBJ2-3|NA
TGTGCCTGGACCCTCCCCGGGACATTGTCCGATACGCAGTATTTT
CAWTLPGTLSDTQYF
>once|TRBV7-6|TRBJ2-7|TRBD1
TGTGCCAGCAGCACAACCCGGGACAGCTCCTACGAGCAGTACTTC
CASSTTRDSSYEQYF
>NA|TRBV7-9|TRBJ2-7|NA
TGTGCCAGCAGCTCCGGGGGTGGGGAGCAGTACTTC
CASSSGGGEQYF
>NA|TRBV6-5|TRBJ1-1|NA
TGTGCCAGCAGTTACTCGACTGGGGGGACGGTCGAAGCTTTCTTT
CASSYSTGGTVEAFF
>NA|TRBV10-1|TRBJ2-5|NA
TGCGCCAGCAGCGCGGACAGAATCGGAGAGACCCAGTACTTC
CASSADRIGETQYF
>NA|TRBV11-1|TRBJ1-6|TRBD1
TGTGCCAGCAGCAGGACAGGGAGCTCCTATAATTCACCCCTCCACTTT
CASSRTGSSYNSPLHF
>NA|TRBV7-3|TRBJ1-6|NA
TGTGCCAGCAGCTCCCGACAGGCGGATTCACCCCTCCACTTT
CASSSRQADSPLHF
>NA|TRBV30|TRBJ2-7|NA
TGTGCCTGGAGTGTACGTCACAGTACATACGAGCAGTACTTC
CAWSVRHSTYEQYF
>NA|TRBV9|TRBJ2-3|NA
TGTGCCAGCAGCGTAGAAGAGGCCACAGATACGCAGTATTTT
CASSVEEATDTQYF
>NA|TRBV15|TRBJ1-4|NA
TGTGCCACCAGCAGAGTAAGGGGCCGGGAAAAACTGTTTTTT
CATSRVRGREKLFF